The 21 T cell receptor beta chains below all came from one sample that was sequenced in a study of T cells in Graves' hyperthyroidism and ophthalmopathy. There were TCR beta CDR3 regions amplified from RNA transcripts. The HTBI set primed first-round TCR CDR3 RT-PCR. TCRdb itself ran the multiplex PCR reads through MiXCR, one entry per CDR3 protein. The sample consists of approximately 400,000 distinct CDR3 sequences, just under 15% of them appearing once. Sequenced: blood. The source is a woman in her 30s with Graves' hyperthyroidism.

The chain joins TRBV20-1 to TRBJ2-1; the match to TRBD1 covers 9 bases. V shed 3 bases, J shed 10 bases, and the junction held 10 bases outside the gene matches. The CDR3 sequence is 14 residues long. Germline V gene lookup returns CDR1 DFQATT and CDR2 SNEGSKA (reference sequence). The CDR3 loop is CSARDRDRVAEQFF. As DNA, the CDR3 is TGCAGTGCTAGGGACCGGGACAGGGTCGCCGAGCAGTTCTTC.

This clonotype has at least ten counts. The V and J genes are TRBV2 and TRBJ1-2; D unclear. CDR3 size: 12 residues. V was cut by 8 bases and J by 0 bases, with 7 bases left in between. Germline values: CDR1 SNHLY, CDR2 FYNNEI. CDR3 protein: CASEIANYGYTF. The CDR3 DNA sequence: TGTGCCAGCGAAATCGCTAACTATGGCTACACCTTC.

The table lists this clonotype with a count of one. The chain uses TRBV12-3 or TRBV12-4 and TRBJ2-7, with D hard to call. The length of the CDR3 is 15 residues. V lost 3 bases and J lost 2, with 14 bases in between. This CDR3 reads CASSFGSTLTYEQYF. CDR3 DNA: TGTGCCAGCAGTTTTGGCAGCACCCTGACCTACGAGCAGTACTTC.

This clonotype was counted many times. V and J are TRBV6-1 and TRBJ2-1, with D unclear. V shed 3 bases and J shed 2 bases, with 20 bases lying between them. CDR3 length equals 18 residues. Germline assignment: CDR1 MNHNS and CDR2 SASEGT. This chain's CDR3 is CASSDFFLRLPAYNEQFF. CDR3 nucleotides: TGTGCCAGCAGTGATTTTTTTCTACGGCTACCGGCCTACAATGAGCAGTTCTTC.

CDR3 DNA: TGCAGTGCTGCGGAGACAGGGAGGACAGATACGCAGTATTTT. Amino acids: CSAAETGRTDTQYF. The rearrangement joins TRBV20-1 to TRBJ2-3, with D possibly matching TRBD1 (7 bases). The germline V and J ends were trimmed by 5 bases and 3 bases, with 15 bases remaining between them. CDR3 length: 14 residues. Looked up from germline, CDR1 is DFQATT and CDR2 is SNEGSKA (reference sequence).

The chain's CDR3 is CASSYGFGSPYEQYF. DNA of the CDR3: TGTGCCAGTAGTTACGGGTTCGGCAGCCCGTACGAGCAGTACTTC. The V call is TRBV19, the J call TRBJ2-7; D is uncertain. The CDR3 length is 15 residues. V dropped 5 bases and J dropped 4 bases, with 18 bases sitting between them. Germline CDR1 is LNHDA and CDR2 is SQIVND (reference sequence).

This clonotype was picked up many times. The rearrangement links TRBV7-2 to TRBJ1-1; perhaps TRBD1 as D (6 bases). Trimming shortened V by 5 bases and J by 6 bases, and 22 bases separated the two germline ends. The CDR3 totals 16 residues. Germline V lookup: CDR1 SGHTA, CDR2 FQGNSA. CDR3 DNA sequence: TGTGCCAGCAGCCCTACCACAGGGATATCGGGCGCTGAAGCTTTCTTT. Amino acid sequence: CASSPTTGISGAEAFF.

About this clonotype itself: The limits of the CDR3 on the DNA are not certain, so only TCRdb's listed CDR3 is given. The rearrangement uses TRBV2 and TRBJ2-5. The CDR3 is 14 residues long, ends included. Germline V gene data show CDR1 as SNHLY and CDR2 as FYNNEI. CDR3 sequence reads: CASRTSPVILAQCF.

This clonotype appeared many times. Here the CDR3 DNA reads TGTGCCTGGGATGCCCGACGAGGTCGGACTGAAGCTTTCTTT. This codes for CAWDARRGRTEAFF. The chain recombines TRBV30 with TRBJ1-1; D is unresolved. CDR1 and CDR2 (germline): GTSNPN, SVGIG (reference sequence). The ends were cut back, 5 bases at V and 5 bases at J, with 18 bases in the middle. This CDR3 is built from 14 residues.

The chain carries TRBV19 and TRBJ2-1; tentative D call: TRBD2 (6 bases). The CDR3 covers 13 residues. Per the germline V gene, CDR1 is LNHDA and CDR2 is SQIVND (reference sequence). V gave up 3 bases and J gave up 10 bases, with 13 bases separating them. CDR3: CASSMEGGEEQFF. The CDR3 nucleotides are TGTGCCAGTAGTATGGAGGGAGGTGAGGAGCAGTTCTTC.

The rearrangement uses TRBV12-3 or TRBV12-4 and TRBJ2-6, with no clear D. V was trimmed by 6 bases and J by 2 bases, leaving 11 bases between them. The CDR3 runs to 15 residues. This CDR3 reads CASRQTIPGANVLTF. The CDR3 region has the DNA TGTGCCAGCAGACAGACCATCCCTGGGGCCAACGTCCTGACTTTC.

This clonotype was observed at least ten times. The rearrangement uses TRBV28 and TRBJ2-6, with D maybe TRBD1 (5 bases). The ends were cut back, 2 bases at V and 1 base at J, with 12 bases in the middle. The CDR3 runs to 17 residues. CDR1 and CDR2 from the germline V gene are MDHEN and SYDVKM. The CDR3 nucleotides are TGTGCCAGCAGTTTACGGCAGGGAACTTCTGGGGCCAACGTCCTGACTTTC. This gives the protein CASSLRQGTSGANVLTF.

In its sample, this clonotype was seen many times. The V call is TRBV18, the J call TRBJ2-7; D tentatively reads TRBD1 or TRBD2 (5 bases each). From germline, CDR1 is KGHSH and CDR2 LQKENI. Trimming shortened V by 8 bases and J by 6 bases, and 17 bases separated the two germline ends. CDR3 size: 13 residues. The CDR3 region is CASSPGTSGEQYF. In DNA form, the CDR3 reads TGTGCCAGCAGTCCCGGGACCTCGGGCGAGCAGTACTTC.

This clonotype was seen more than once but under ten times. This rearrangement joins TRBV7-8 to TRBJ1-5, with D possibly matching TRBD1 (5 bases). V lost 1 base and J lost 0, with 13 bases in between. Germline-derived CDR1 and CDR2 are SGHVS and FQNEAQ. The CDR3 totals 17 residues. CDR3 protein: CASSLVRTQDSNQPQHF. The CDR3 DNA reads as TGTGCCAGCAGCTTAGTTAGGACACAAGATAGCAATCAGCCCCAGCATTTT.

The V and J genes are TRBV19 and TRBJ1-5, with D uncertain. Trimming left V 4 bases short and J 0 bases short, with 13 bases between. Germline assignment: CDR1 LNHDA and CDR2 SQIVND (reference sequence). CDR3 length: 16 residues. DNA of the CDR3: TGTGCCAGTAGTACGCTGGGAATGTTTAGCAATCAGCCCCAGCATTTT. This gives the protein CASSTLGMFSNQPQHF.

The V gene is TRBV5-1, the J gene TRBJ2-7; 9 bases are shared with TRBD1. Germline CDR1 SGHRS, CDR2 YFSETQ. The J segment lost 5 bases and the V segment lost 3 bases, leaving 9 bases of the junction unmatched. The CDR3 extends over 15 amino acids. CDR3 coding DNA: TGCGCCAGCAGCTACGGACAGGGGCGGGCAAACGAGCAGTACTTC. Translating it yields CASSYGQGRANEQYF.

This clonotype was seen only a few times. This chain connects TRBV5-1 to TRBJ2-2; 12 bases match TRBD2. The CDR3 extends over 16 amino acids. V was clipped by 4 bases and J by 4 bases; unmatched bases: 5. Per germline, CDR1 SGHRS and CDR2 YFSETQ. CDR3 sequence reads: CASSLAGGPGTGELFF. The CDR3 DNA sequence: TGCGCCAGCAGCCTAGCGGGAGGGCCGGGCACCGGGGAGCTGTTTTTT.

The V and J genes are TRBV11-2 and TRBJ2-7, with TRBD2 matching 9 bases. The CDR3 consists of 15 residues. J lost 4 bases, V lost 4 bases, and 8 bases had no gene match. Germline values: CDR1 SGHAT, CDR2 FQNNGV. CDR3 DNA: TGTGCCAGCAGCTATAGCGGGAGAACGGGATACGAGCAGTACTTC. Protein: CASSYSGRTGYEQYF.

The CDR3 DNA reads TGTGCCAGCAGCACACAGGGGGCTGACACCGGGGAGCTGTTTTTT. This codes for CASSTQGADTGELFF. This rearrangement joins TRBV7-2 to TRBJ2-2, with 9 bases fitting TRBD1. V was pared by 5 bases and J by 3 bases, with 4 bases of the junction left unmatched. Looked up from germline, CDR1 is SGHTA and CDR2 is FQGNSA. This CDR3 has 15 residues.

CDR3: CASERSSYNEQFF. CDR3 DNA: TGTGCCAGCGAGAGGAGCTCCTACAATGAGCAGTTCTTC. The chain couples TRBV6-1 to TRBJ2-1; D is unresolved. Germline lookup yields CDR1 MNHNS and CDR2 SASEGT. Trimming removed 8 bases at V and 0 bases at J, with 8 bases between. This CDR3 comprises 13 residues.

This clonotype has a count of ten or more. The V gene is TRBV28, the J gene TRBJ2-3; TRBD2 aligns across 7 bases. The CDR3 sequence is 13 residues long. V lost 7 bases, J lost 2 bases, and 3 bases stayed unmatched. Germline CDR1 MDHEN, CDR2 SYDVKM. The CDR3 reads CASMGGDTDTQYF. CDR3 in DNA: TGTGCCAGCATGGGGGGGGACACAGATACGCAGTATTTT. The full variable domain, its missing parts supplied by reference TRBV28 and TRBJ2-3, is DVKVTQSSRYLVKRTGEKVFLECVQDMDHENMFWYRQDPGLGLRLIYFSYDVKMKEKGDIPEGYSVSREKKERFSLILESASTNQTSMYLCASMGGDTDTQYFGPGTRLTVL.